Listed below are T cell receptor beta chains from one sample, sequenced in a study. MiXCR was run by TCRdb on the RT-PCR reads, yielding one entry per CDR3 protein. This sample yields more than 600,000 distinct CDR3 sequences, of which 14% are seen a single time; roughly 3.9% belongs to the top ten. Sequencing input: memory CD4+ T cells from blood. The receptor source for this set is a female donor in good health, serving as a healthy control. Each CDR3 is given with its conserved first and last residue. The D gene is left open where the match is weak. Clone size is stated in some rows and not others, as once, few, many or a class when expanded.

TRBV5-6,15,-,TRBJ1-2,TRBD1,TGTGCCAGCAGCTTGTCCGACAGGGGGGCCTATGGCTACACCTTC,CASSLSDRGAYGYTF
TRBV6-6,19,many,TRBJ2-3,TRBD2,TGTGCCAGCAGTTACCTCCCGGCCGCTAGCGGGAGGGACACAGATACGCAGTATTTT,CASSYLPAASGRDTDTQYF
TRBV30,15,few,TRBJ2-3,-,TGTGCCTGGACCTTACTCGGCTTCGGCACAGATACGCAGTATTTT,CAWTLLGFGTDTQYF
TRBV4-3,16,few,TRBJ1-4,-,TGCGCCAGCAGCCAAGAATATAGGGTATTTTATGAAAAACTGTTTTTT,CASSQEYRVFYEKLFF
TRBV20-1,15,once,TRBJ1-3,TRBD1,TGCAGTGTCAGAGATAAGGGGGCTCTTGCAAACACCATATATTTT,CSVRDKGALANTIYF
TRBV12-3/TRBV12-4,13,few,TRBJ1-4,-,TGTGCCAGCAGCGTTATCGCCGGTGAAAAACTGTTTTTT,CASSVIAGEKLFF
TRBV18,14,-,TRBJ1-1,-,TGTGCCAGCTCACCACGGACCCCAGGAACTGAAGCTTTCTTT,CASSPRTPGTEAFF
TRBV7-7,16,-,TRBJ2-1,TRBD1,TGTGCTAGCAGCCCTCCACCGGGACAGGGCCACAATGAGCAGTTCTTC,CASSPPPGQGHNEQFF
TRBV6-5,15,-,TRBJ2-7,TRBD1,TGTGCCAGCAGCTCAGTGACAGGGTTTTTTAACGAGCAGTACTTC,CASSSVTGFFNEQYF
TRBV5-1,15,many,TRBJ2-3,-,TGCGCCAGCAGCTTCGAGGTGGCTGGCACAGATACGCAGTATTTT,CASSFEVAGTDTQYF
TRBV6-6,14,few,TRBJ1-2,-,TGTGCCAGCACCCATGGGGCAGGGAGTGGAGGCTACACCTTC,CASTHGAGSGGYTF
TRBV7-6,14,few,TRBJ2-5,TRBD1,TGTGCCAGCAGCTCCCCAGGGACAGGGGAGACCCAGTACTTC,CASSSPGTGETQYF
TRBV28,14,-,TRBJ2-7,-,TGTGCCAGCAGTTTTAGGAGGGATCTCTACGAGCAGTACTTC,CASSFRRDLYEQYF
TRBV5-1,15,-,TRBJ2-3,-,TGCGCCAGCAGCTTGGGGGCAGGCCTCACAGATACGCAGTATTTT,CASSLGAGLTDTQYF
TRBV12-3/TRBV12-4,14,once,TRBJ2-7,-,TGTGCCAGCAGTTTCAGGGGATCCTACAATGAGCAGTACTTC,CASSFRGSYNEQYF
TRBV24-1,12,few,TRBJ2-5,TRBD1,TGTGCCACCAGTGGGACAGGGGTGACCCAGTACTTC,CATSGTGVTQYF
TRBV12-3/TRBV12-4,14,few,TRBJ2-3,TRBD1,TGTGCCAGCAGCGATACAGGGGCCCCGGGCACGCAGTATTTT,CASSDTGAPGTQYF
TRBV9,15,few,TRBJ2-7,TRBD2,TGTGCCAGCAGCCCACGAGCGGGAGGGCCGAGCGAGCAGTACTTC,CASSPRAGGPSEQYF
TRBV5-1,13,many,TRBJ2-1,-,TGCGCCACCCGAGGACAGTCCGACAATGAGCAGTTCTTC,CATRGQSDNEQFF
TRBV5-1,15,few,TRBJ2-2,-,TGCGCCAGCAGCTTGGCTACAACGGGCACCGGGGAGCTGTTTTTT,CASSLATTGTGELFF
TRBV4-3,16,-,TRBJ1-5,TRBD1,TGCGCCAGCAGCCAAGGGGCACAGGGGGGTCTTCAGCCCCAGCATTTT,CASSQGAQGGLQPQHF
TRBV24-1,16,many,TRBJ2-5,-,TGTGCCACCAGTGACCCTACCGGGGGGCAGAAAGAGACCCAGTACTTC,CATSDPTGGQKETQYF
TRBV18,16,few,TRBJ2-6,-,TGTGCCAGCTCACCACCCGGGGGAGCTGGGGCCAACGTCCTGACTTTC,CASSPPGGAGANVLTF
TRBV3-1,18,few,TRBJ1-3,-,TGTGCCAGCAGCCAAGAGCACCCCCAACAAATCTCTGGAAACACCATATATTTT,CASSQEHPQQISGNTIYF
TRBV7-2,12,few,TRBJ2-3,-,TGTGCCAGCAGCCCCCAAGCCTATACGCAGTATTTT,CASSPQAYTQYF
TRBV20-1,13,-,TRBJ2-7,-,TGCAGTGCTAGTAGTAGCGCGGCCTACGAGCAGTACTTC,CSASSSAAYEQYF
TRBV4-2,17,many,TRBJ2-7,TRBD2,TGTGCCAGCAGCCAGGGCCAGACTAGCGGGAGTATATACGAGCAGTACTTC,CASSQGQTSGSIYEQYF
TRBV29-1,14,few,TRBJ2-1,TRBD2,TGCAGCGTTCCCTACCGCAGCGGGAGGGGGGAGCAGTTCTTC,CSVPYRSGRGEQFF
TRBV4-2,19,few,TRBJ1-3,TRBD1,TGTGCCAGCAGCCCAATTGGGACAGGGGCGTCTTACTCTGGAAACACCATATATTTT,CASSPIGTGASYSGNTIYF
TRBV10-2,15,many,TRBJ2-2,TRBD2,TGCGCCAGCATGACGGGGAGGGAGTACACCGGGGAGCTGTTTTTT,CASMTGREYTGELFF
TRBV12-3/TRBV12-4,16,many,TRBJ2-3,TRBD2,TGTGCCAGCAGTTTTAGGCTAGCGGGGAGCACAGATACGCAGTATTTT,CASSFRLAGSTDTQYF
TRBV5-1,15,few,TRBJ2-1,-,TGCGCCAGCACCGTTTTAGGGTTTACGGGCAATGAGCAGTTCTTC,CASTVLGFTGNEQFF
TRBV20-1,19,few,TRBJ2-3,-,TGCAGTGCCCAAAATTACCCAAAAATCACGCGGCCTAGCACAGATACGCAGTATTTT,CSAQNYPKITRPSTDTQYF
TRBV20-1,12,few,TRBJ2-1,-,TGCAGTGCACCATCACAATACGATGAGCAGTTCTTC,CSAPSQYDEQFF
TRBV12-3/TRBV12-4,15,once,TRBJ1-1,-,TGTGCCAGCAGCACTTCCAGGGACGGGGACACTGAAGCTTTCTTT,CASSTSRDGDTEAFF
TRBV6-2/TRBV6-3,16,few,TRBJ2-3,-,TGTGCCAGCAGTTACGATCGGGACTCCTCCACAGATACGCAGTATTTT,CASSYDRDSSTDTQYF
TRBV29-1,13,many,TRBJ2-7,TRBD1,TGCAGCGTTACTCCGACAGGGACCTACGAGCAGTACTTC,CSVTPTGTYEQYF
TRBV6-2/TRBV6-3,16,many,TRBJ2-7,TRBD2,TGTGCCAGCAGTCGACCGACTAGCGGGAGATCCTACGAGCAGTACTTC,CASSRPTSGRSYEQYF
TRBV6-5,13,few,TRBJ1-2,-,TGTGCCAGCAGTTACCTGGACGGAGATGGCTACACCTTC,CASSYLDGDGYTF
TRBV6-5,14,many,TRBJ1-3,-,TGTGCCAGCAGTTACTCTCATCTGGGATACACCATATATTTT,CASSYSHLGYTIYF
TRBV4-1,14,many,TRBJ2-5,-,TGCGCCAGCAGCCAAGATTACGACCGCGGGACCCAGTACTTC,CASSQDYDRGTQYF
TRBV5-1,15,many,TRBJ2-7,TRBD1,TGCGCCAGCAGCGAGGGACAGGCTTACACCTACGAGCAGTACTTC,CASSEGQAYTYEQYF
TRBV19,13,few,TRBJ1-1,-,TGTGCCAGCTCACAAAACAGGGCTACCGAAGCTTTCTTT,CASSQNRATEAFF
TRBV7-9,13,-,TRBJ1-2,TRBD1,TGTGCCAGCAGACCACCGGACAGGGCTGGCTACACCTTC,CASRPPDRAGYTF
TRBV7-2,15,few,TRBJ1-5,-,TGTGCCAGCAGCTGGACACACAACAGCAATCAGCCCCAGCATTTT,CASSWTHNSNQPQHF
TRBV7-9,18,-,TRBJ2-3,TRBD2,TGTGCCAGCAGCCAAACTCGACTAGCGGGAGGGATAGTAGATACGCAGTATTTT,CASSQTRLAGGIVDTQYF
TRBV20-1,18,-,TRBJ1-5,TRBD1,TGCAGTGCTCAGGGCGGCAGGGGGTATCAGGTTCGGGATCAGCCCCAGCATTTT,CSAQGGRGYQVRDQPQHF
TRBV20-1,15,-,TRBJ2-5,TRBD2,TGCAGTGCTACGCGGGGTGCGGGAGTGGTTGAGACCCAGTACTTC,CSATRGAGVVETQYF
TRBV20-1,12,few,TRBJ2-7,-,TGCAGTGCTAGAAATCAGTTCTACGAGCAGTACTTC,CSARNQFYEQYF
TRBV5-1,16,-,TRBJ2-3,TRBD2,TGCGCCAGCAGACTGGGACTAGCGGGAGGGACAGATACGCAGAATTTT,CASRLGLAGGTDTQNF